This T cell receptor beta chain stems from a study of blood T cells in healthy people across ages. Whole-study findings and limits: Roughly linearly, TCR beta diversity per million T cells fell as age increased. In long-lived donors, naive CD4+ cell counts and diversity exceeded those of aged donors.

This clonotype turned up a few times. What it recognizes is unknown. A second PCR, run for roughly 7 to 11 cycles, used a sample-barcoded 5' primer plus a J-beta primer mix. TCRdb re-called the 5' RACE reads with MiXCR, one entry per CDR3 protein. Of approximately 810,000 distinct CDR3 sequences in the sample, about 30% were seen once. Sequencing was performed on blood. This TCR came from a woman of 80 years or more in good health.

CDR3 protein: CASSPSNRGDAAAFF. CDR3 nucleotide sequence: TGTGCCAGCAGCCCTTCCAACAGGGGAGATGCGGCCGCTTTCTTT. This chain connects TRBV2 to TRBJ1-1, with 7 bases identical to TRBD1. In germline, CDR1 is SNHLY, CDR2 FYNNEI. The CDR3 is made up of 15 amino acids. V lost 6 bases and J lost 11; bases outside the gene matches: 18.